One sample yielded the 29 T cell receptor beta chains listed below, sequenced in a study of follicular helper T cells after annual influenza vaccination. Time point specified: 2014-2015 season, 7 days after vaccination. Sequenced by immunoSEQ multiplex PCR; TCRdb stores in-frame clones only, minus some. In the table there are about 9,000 clones, roughly 80% of which are singletons. Sample: CXCR5+ CD38- circulating T follicular helper cells from blood, taken 7 days after influenza vaccination. Subset here: circulating Tfh, non-naive CD4+CXCR5+PD-1+ (ICOS+CD38+ or ICOS-CD38-). The source is an adult who received the influenza vaccine.

This clone turned up a few times. This chain joins TRBV10-1 and TRBJ2-7; D uncertain. The CDR3 sequence is 11 residues long. The V gene's germline CDR1 is WNHNN and CDR2 SYGVQD (reference sequence). Trimming took 6 bases from V and 7 from J, leaving 10 bases between them. The CDR3 protein is CASRRSWEQYF. The CDR3 nucleotides read TGCGCCAGCAGGAGGTCCTGGGAGCAGTACTTC.

The chain uses TRBV6-1 and TRBJ1-5; D is possibly TRBD1 (5 bases). The CDR3 runs to 13 residues. Germline CDR1 and CDR2: MNHNS and SASEGT. Trimming cost V 6 bases and J 5 bases, with 11 bases left between them. Here the CDR3 reads CASRIDRDQPQHF. The CDR3, as DNA: TGTGCCAGCAGGATAGACAGAGATCAGCCCCAGCATTTT.

This chain joins TRBV25-1 and TRBJ2-7, with D perhaps matching TRBD1 (8 bases). V dropped 2 bases and J dropped 7 bases, with 24 bases sitting between them. This CDR3 is built from 17 residues. Germline V lookup: CDR1 MGHDK, CDR2 SYGVNS. CDR3 in amino acids: CASSERGVGTGIVEQYF. CDR3 DNA: TGTGCCAGCAGTGAACGGGGGGTGGGGACAGGAATCGTTGAGCAGTACTTC.

For the CDR3, the DNA is TGTGCCAGCAGCACAGACCCAGGGACGGTCTCCTACGAGCAGTACTTC. This sequence encodes CASSTDPGTVSYEQYF. The gene calls are TRBV9 and TRBJ2-7, with D perhaps assigned TRBD1 or TRBD2 (5 bases each). The CDR3 spans 16 residues. Germline V gives CDR1 SGDLS, CDR2 YYNGEE. The V end was cut by 4 bases, the J end by 0 bases, with 17 bases between.

The table lists this clone with a count of one. The rearrangement joins TRBV14 to TRBJ2-5; 10 bases align to TRBD2. CDR1 and CDR2 from the germline V gene are SGHDN and FVKESK. The length of the CDR3 is 17 residues. V shed 3 bases, J shed 1 base, and the junction held 8 bases outside the gene matches. CDR3 in amino acids: CASSHGLADRTQETQYF. In nucleotides, the CDR3 is TGTGCCAGCAGCCATGGACTAGCGGATCGGACCCAAGAGACCCAGTACTTC.

V and J are TRBV29-1 and TRBJ2-7; 8 nucleotides match TRBD1. With 8 bases clipped from V and 0 bases from J, the junction kept 6 bases outside the gene matches. Looked up from germline, CDR1 is SQVTM and CDR2 is ANQGSEA. This CDR3 has 13 amino acids. The CDR3 reads CSTRTGSSYEQYF. In nucleotides, the CDR3 is TGCAGCACAAGGACAGGGAGCTCCTACGAGCAGTACTTC.

The rearrangement uses TRBV5-1 and TRBJ2-3; D call uncertain. The germline V gene has CDR1 SGHRS and CDR2 YFSETQ. The V end lost 4 bases, the J end lost 0 bases, and 12 bases lay between the germline ends. The CDR3 is made up of 15 amino acids. CDR3 DNA: TGCGCCAGCAGCCCACCACAGACTAGCACAGATACGCAGTATTTT. Translated: CASSPPQTSTDTQYF.

The chain joins TRBV5-1 to TRBJ2-1, with 12 bases matching TRBD2. The CDR3 consists of 20 residues. With 0 bases clipped from V and 0 bases from J, the junction kept 10 bases outside the gene matches. Germline-derived CDR1 and CDR2 are SGHRS and YFSETQ. The CDR3 reads CASSLGGTSGGPSSYNEQFF. The CDR3 DNA reads TGCGCCAGCAGCTTGGGCGGTACTAGCGGGGGGCCTAGCTCCTACAATGAGCAGTTCTTC.

The chain links TRBV19 to TRBJ1-1, with 8 bases that match TRBD1. Per the germline V gene, CDR1 is LNHDA and CDR2 is SQIVND (reference sequence). CDR3 length: 16 residues. The V segment lost 2 bases and the J segment 4 bases; nucleotides outside the gene matches: 9. The CDR3 spells CASSITPQGASTEAFF. The DNA of the CDR3 is TGTGCCAGTAGTATAACGCCTCAGGGGGCGAGCACTGAAGCTTTCTTT.

This clone has just one count. J is TRBJ2-7 and V is TRBV6-5, with a tentative D call TRBD1 (6 bases). Trimming removed 10 bases at V and 5 bases at J, with 12 bases between. CDR3 size: 11 residues. The germline V gene has CDR1 MNHEY and CDR2 SVGAGI. CDR3 amino acids: CATKQGDEQYF. The CDR3 coding sequence is TGTGCCACTAAACAGGGAGACGAGCAGTACTTC.

The V and J genes are TRBV7-2 and TRBJ1-1; D is undetermined. V dropped 1 base and J dropped 7 bases, with 10 bases sitting between them. Looked up from germline, CDR1 is SGHTA and CDR2 is FQGNSA. The CDR3 spans 13 residues. In DNA, the CDR3 is TGTGCCAGCAGCTTAGGGCAGGAATATGAAGCTTTCTTT. Translating it yields CASSLGQEYEAFF.

V usage is TRBV14 and J usage is TRBJ2-1; D uncertain. Germline loops: CDR1 SGHDN, CDR2 FVKESK. The V gene lost 7 bases and the J gene lost 3 bases, with 10 bases spanning the gap. This CDR3 spans 13 amino acids. CDR3 region: CASNGANYNEQFF. In nucleotides, the CDR3 is TGTGCCAGCAACGGAGCTAACTACAATGAGCAGTTCTTC.

The chain carries TRBV7-9 and TRBJ1-1; tentatively, D is TRBD1 (6 bases). Per the germline V gene, CDR1 is SEHNR and CDR2 is FQNEAQ (reference sequence). This CDR3 is 14 amino acids long. The V gene lost 1 base and the J gene lost 4 bases, with 10 bases spanning the gap. CDR3 protein: CASSLGGAGTEAFF. The CDR3 nucleotides read TGTGCCAGCAGCTTAGGGGGGGCGGGCACTGAAGCTTTCTTT.

The V gene is TRBV11-2, the J gene TRBJ2-3, with TRBD2 as a possible D gene (5 bases). This CDR3 is 13 amino acids long. CDR1 SGHAT and CDR2 FQNNGV come from the germline V gene. Trimming stripped 5 bases from V and 8 bases from J, with 14 bases between. The CDR3 reads CASSREPGLTQYF. The CDR3 DNA sequence: TGTGCCAGCAGCCGGGAACCCGGGCTTACGCAGTATTTT.

V and J are TRBV5-1 and TRBJ2-2; D is possibly TRBD1 or TRBD2 (5 bases each). Germline V gene sequence: CDR1 SGHRS, CDR2 YFSETQ. V was pared by 4 bases and J by 2 bases, with 12 bases between. The CDR3 loop spans 15 amino acids. CDR3 nucleotide sequence: TGCGCCAGCAGCCCCGGGACGGCCAACACCGGGGAGCTGTTTTTT. Translation: CASSPGTANTGELFF.

A single count supports this clone. V is TRBV11-2 and J is TRBJ2-7; 13 nucleotides match TRBD2. The germline CDR1 and CDR2 sequences are SGHAT and FQNNGV. J was trimmed by 1 base and V by 5 bases; bases with no gene match: 5. This CDR3 has 16 residues. CDR3 residues: CASSRGLAGNSYEQYF. The CDR3 DNA reads TGTGCCAGCAGCCGGGGACTAGCGGGGAATTCCTACGAGCAGTACTTC.

The chain recombines TRBV15 with TRBJ2-1, with D perhaps TRBD2 (6 bases). The CDR3 contains 16 residues. The germline CDR1 and CDR2 sequences are LNHNV and YYDKDF (reference sequence). With 3 bases removed from V and 6 bases from J, the gap between germline ends came to 18 bases. CDR3 DNA sequence: TGTGCCACCAGCAGTTCCGGGACTTGGATTGGCAATGAGCAGTTCTTC. Translating it yields CATSSSGTWIGNEQFF.

The rearrangement joins TRBV6-5 to TRBJ2-5; D unclear. The CDR3 is 12 residues long. Germline V CDR1 and CDR2: MNHEY, SVGAGI. V was cut by 9 bases and J by 2 bases, with 10 bases left in between. The CDR3 bases are TGTGCCAGTGGCAGAGAACAAGAGACCCAGTACTTC. Its protein is CASGREQETQYF.

V and J are TRBV10-3 and TRBJ1-3; D ambiguous. The CDR3 is made up of 14 amino acids. The germline V gene encodes CDR1 ENHRY and CDR2 SYGVKD. V lost 6 bases and J 1 base, leaving 10 bases between the germline ends. CDR3 amino acids: CAISFSDSGNTIYF. As DNA, the CDR3 is TGTGCCATCAGCTTTAGTGATTCTGGAAACACCATATATTTT.

The chain employs TRBV28 and TRBJ2-5; D might be TRBD1 (6 bases). CDR1 is MDHEN, CDR2 SYDVKM, per germline. CDR3 size: 13 residues. Trimming removed 4 bases at V and 5 bases at J, with 11 bases between. The CDR3 protein is CASSSGADETQYF. The CDR3 DNA is TGTGCCAGCAGTTCAGGGGCGGATGAGACCCAGTACTTC.

V gene TRBV6-1 combines with J gene TRBJ1-4; 7 nucleotides align to TRBD1. Germline CDR1 MNHNS, CDR2 SASEGT. V shed 5 bases and J 7 bases; nucleotides not matched to a gene: 4. CDR3 size: 13 residues. CDR3 sequence: CASSRQGGEKLFF. The CDR3 DNA follows: TGTGCCAGCAGTCGGCAGGGGGGTGAAAAACTGTTTTTT.

The V gene is TRBV10-3, the J gene TRBJ2-3; possible D gene TRBD1, 7 bases. This CDR3 region has 15 residues. V was clipped by 4 bases and J by 1 base, with 12 bases between them. CDR1 is ENHRY, CDR2 SYGVKD, per germline. The CDR3 coding sequence is TGTGCCATCAGTGTGGGCGGGACAGGCACAGATACGCAGTATTTT. It encodes CAISVGGTGTDTQYF.

The chain has TRBV28 and TRBJ2-1; D ambiguous. The CDR3 runs 13 residues. V was cut by 6 bases and J by 4 bases, with 10 bases left in between. Germline values: CDR1 MDHEN, CDR2 SYDVKM. CDR3 loop: CASSGPQYNEQFF. CDR3 coding DNA: TGTGCCAGCAGCGGACCGCAGTACAATGAGCAGTTCTTC.

The V and J genes are TRBV2 and TRBJ2-2, with a weak D call TRBD1 (5 bases). The V gene lost 4 bases and the J gene lost 3 bases, with 12 bases spanning the gap. The CDR3 length is 15 residues. CDR1 SNHLY and CDR2 FYNNEI come from the germline V gene. In DNA, the CDR3 is TGTGCCAGCAGTGCCCAGGCAGGGTACACCGGGGAGCTGTTTTTT. Its protein product is CASSAQAGYTGELFF.

This chain links TRBV21-1 with TRBJ1-2; no DNA check was done on the table's D call, TRBD1. TRBV21-1 is annotated as a pseudogene. CDR3 length: 14 amino acids. The CDR3 region is CASSNPGQGDGYTF. CDR3 DNA sequence: TGTGCCAGCAGCAATCCCGGACAAGGCGATGGCTACACCTTC.

This chain uses TRBV11-2 with TRBJ2-7, with TRBD2 matching 10 bases. Trimming took 0 bases from V and 2 from J; bases not matched to a gene: 1. CDR1 is SGHAT and CDR2 is FQNNGV in the germline V gene. This CDR3 comprises 15 residues. CDR3 in DNA: TGTGCCAGCAGCTTAGAAGCGGGAGGGACCTACGAGCAGTACTTC. Translating it yields CASSLEAGGTYEQYF.

The chain recombines TRBV30 with TRBJ2-5; 8 bases agree with TRBD1. V gave up 0 bases and J gave up 6 bases; unmatched junction bases: 9. CDR1 and CDR2 (germline): GTSNPN, SVGIG (reference sequence). The CDR3 covers 15 residues. In nucleotides, the CDR3 is TGTGCCTGGAGTGTAGGGACAGGAGGTCGGAAGACCCAGTACTTC. As protein: CAWSVGTGGRKTQYF. Full variable domain (rest looked up from reference TRBV30 and TRBJ2-5): SQTIHQWPATLVQPVGSPLSLECTVEGTSNPNLYWYRQAAGRGLQLLFYSVGIGQISSEVPQNLSASRPQDRQFILSSKKLLLSDSGFYLCAWSVGTGGRKTQYFGPGTRLLVL.

The chain is built from TRBV19 and TRBJ2-7, with 9 bases lining up with TRBD1. This CDR3 comprises 14 residues. CDR1 and CDR2 from the germline V gene are LNHDA and SQIVND (reference sequence). With V trimmed by 7 bases and J by 5 bases, 9 bases remained unmatched. The CDR3 loop is CASTPTGGINEQYF. DNA of the CDR3: TGTGCCAGTACCCCGACAGGGGGTATCAACGAGCAGTACTTC.

The chain carries TRBV5-4 and TRBJ2-3; TRBD2 matches at 8 bases. Per the germline V gene, CDR1 is SGHNT and CDR2 is YYREEE (reference sequence). V gave up 4 bases and J gave up 4 bases; unmatched junction bases: 14. CDR3 size: 17 residues. For the CDR3, the DNA is TGTGCCAGCAGCCTGTCGGGCCGCGGGAGGATGTCAGATACGCAGTATTTT. It specifies CASSLSGRGRMSDTQYF.